This T cell receptor (beta chain) came from a study of CD8 T cells in Susac syndrome. Germline V lookup: CDR1 GTSNPN, CDR2 SVGIG (reference sequence). This CDR3 region has 13 residues. V lost 1 base to trimming and J lost 0 bases, with 3 bases between them. With random hexamers, 0.5 to 1 ug RNA was reverse transcribed. In TCRdb, the immunoSEQ multiplex PCR reads were re-called with MiXCR into one record per CDR3 protein. Of over 80,000 distinct CDR3 sequences detected, over 85% appear once; the ten largest clones hold roughly 0.88%. TEMRA cells were FACS-enriched, while CD8+ and CD4+ T cells were negatively isolated.

The sequence derives from a human donor with Susac syndrome. The V gene is TRBV30, the J gene TRBJ2-2; D is ambiguous. The sample comprised CD8+ T cells from PBMCs. Here the CDR3 reads CAWSATNTGELFF. Here the CDR3 DNA reads TGTGCCTGGAGTGCGACGAACACCGGGGAGCTGTTTTTT. Together with reference TRBV30 and TRBJ2-2, the CDR3 gives the full variable domain: SQTIHQWPATLVQPVGSPLSLECTVEGTSNPNLYWYRQAAGRGLQLLFYSVGIGQISSEVPQNLSASRPQDRQFILSSKKLLLSDSGFYLCAWSATNTGELFFGEGSRLTVL.